This T cell receptor (beta chain) was identified in a study of T cell responses to AZD1222 COVID-19 vaccine. With respect to this clone: Its antigen is not known.

CDR3 length: 14 amino acids. Between the trimmed V and J ends, which lost 6 bases and 4 bases, there was a span of 16 bases. The V gene's germline CDR1 is LNHDA and CDR2 SQIVND (reference sequence). Study results and limitations: CD4 TCRs associated with vaccination spanned spike, dominating at 160-218 and 743-854.

Clones were read by immunoSEQ multiplex PCR, and TCRdb kept only the in-frame ones, dropping some. The table has 120,000 or so clones, about 90% seen once. Sequences were derived from peripheral blood, sampled on day 0 of AZD1222 vaccination. The source is an adult in good health. The chain uses TRBV19 and TRBJ2-7; D may correspond to TRBD1 or TRBD2 (5 bases each). This CDR3 is CASSRQGPQYEQYF. CDR3 DNA sequence: TGTGCCAGTAGCCGTCAGGGACCTCAATACGAGCAGTACTTC.